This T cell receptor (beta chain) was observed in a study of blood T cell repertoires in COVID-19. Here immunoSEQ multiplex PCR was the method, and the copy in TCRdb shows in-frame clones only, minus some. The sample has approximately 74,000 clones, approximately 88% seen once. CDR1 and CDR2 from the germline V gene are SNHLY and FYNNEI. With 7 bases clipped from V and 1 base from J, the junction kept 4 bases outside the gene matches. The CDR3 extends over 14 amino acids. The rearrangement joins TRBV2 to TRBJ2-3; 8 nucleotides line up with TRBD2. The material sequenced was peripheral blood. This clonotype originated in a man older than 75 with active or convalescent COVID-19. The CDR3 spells CASTGRGGTDTQYF. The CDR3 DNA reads TGTGCCAGCACTGGGCGGGGGGGCACAGATACGCAGTATTTT.